Listed below are T cell receptor beta chains from one sample, sequenced in a study of blood T cell repertoires in COVID-19. TCRdb keeps only in-frame clones here, not all; method: immunoSEQ multiplex PCR. Here the sample spans 150,000 or so clones, 79% being singletons. Material for sequencing was peripheral blood. The receptors come from a woman aged 60-75 years with COVID-19, enrolled during active disease. Each CDR3 is given with its conserved first and last residue. A D gene is named only where the DNA matches it firmly. Clone size, where shown, is once, few, many, or a class for clones that have expanded.

- | TRBJ2-7 | TRBV10-3 | - | CAIGSGLLFYEQYF | TGTGCCATCGGGTCCGGACTTCTATTCTACGAGCAGTACTTC
- | TRBJ1-4 | TRBV21-1 | - | CASSGSTGGDEKLFF | TGTGCCAGCAGCGGATCGACAGGGGGAGATGAAAAACTGTTTTTT
- | TRBJ2-5 | TRBV3-1/TRBV3-2 | - | CASTTRVGGGRETQYF | TGTGCCAGCACCACCCGGGTGGGGGGGGGCCGCGAGACCCAGTACTTC
- | TRBJ2-4 | TRBV28 | TRBD1 | CASSSTGKKWNIQYF | TGTGCCAGCAGTTCGACAGGGAAAAAGTGGAACATTCAGTACTTC
- | TRBJ1-4 | TRBV28 | - | CASSLFGQMNEKLFF | TGTGCCAGCAGTTTATTTGGTCAGATGAATGAAAAACTGTTTTTT
- | TRBJ1-4 | TRBV11-2 | TRBD1 | CASSFQTGVGEKLFF | TGTGCCAGCAGCTTTCAAACAGGGGTCGGCGAAAAACTGTTTTTT
- | TRBJ2-5 | TRBV7-2 | - | CASSLSASLETQYF | TGTGCCAGCAGCTTAAGCGCCAGCTTAGAGACCCAGTACTTC
few | TRBJ1-1 | TRBV5-1 | - | CASSLLQGGTEAFF | TGCGCCAGCAGCTTGTTGCAGGGCGGCACTGAAGCTTTCTTT
few | TRBJ2-7 | TRBV4-2 | TRBD2 | CASSQTGTSGAYEQYF | TGTGCCAGCAGCCAAACTGGGACTAGCGGGGCTTACGAGCAGTACTTC
- | TRBJ1-2 | TRBV6-1 | TRBD1 | CASSDIRGSNYGYTF | TGTGCCAGCAGTGATATCAGGGGGAGTAACTATGGCTACACCTTC
- | TRBJ1-2 | TRBV18 | TRBD1 | CASSPPPDRLGYTF | TGTGCCAGCTCACCCCCCCCGGACAGGTTGGGCTACACCTTC
- | TRBJ2-5 | TRBV7-3 | - | CASSRAVQETQYF | TGTGCCAGCAGCCGAGCGGTACAAGAGACCCAGTACTTC
- | TRBJ2-7 | TRBV19 | - | CASSIAGSSYEQYF | TGTGCCAGTAGTATAGCAGGGTCCTCCTACGAGCAGTACTTC
- | TRBJ1-3 | TRBV3-1/TRBV3-2 | TRBD1 | CASSQGQGARGNTIYF | TGTGCCAGCAGCCAAGGACAGGGGGCGCGAGGAAACACCATATATTTT
- | TRBJ2-5 | TRBV5-1 | TRBD2 | CASSLQGGDQETQYF | TGCGCCAGCAGCTTGCAGGGAGGGGACCAAGAGACCCAGTACTTC
- | TRBJ2-1 | TRBV6-6 | TRBD1 | CASSYADRYNEQFF | TGTGCCAGCAGTTACGCGGACAGGTACAATGAGCAGTTCTTC
many | TRBJ2-1 | TRBV7-2 | TRBD2 | CASSKSSGQAYNEQFF | TGTGCCAGCAGCAAGAGTAGCGGGCAAGCCTACAATGAGCAGTTCTTC
few | TRBJ2-7 | TRBV13 | TRBD2 | CASSLQGMVVAGDLYEQYF | TGTGCCAGCAGCTTACAGGGTATGGTGGTAGCGGGAGATCTCTACGAGCAGTACTTC
- | TRBJ2-7 | TRBV18 | TRBD2 | CASSHPGTSGSYEQYF | TGTGCCAGCTCGCATCCCGGGACTAGCGGTTCATACGAGCAGTACTTC
- | TRBJ1-1 | TRBV9 | TRBD1 | CASSVAGTGRNPTEAFF | TGTGCCAGCAGCGTAGCCGGGACAGGCCGAAACCCCACTGAAGCTTTCTTT
- | TRBJ2-7 | TRBV5-1 | TRBD2 | CASSLRVAGEQYF | TGCGCCAGCAGCTTGAGAGTAGCGGGAGAGCAGTACTTC
few | TRBJ1-4 | TRBV2 | TRBD1 | CASNLDRGPNEKLFF | TGTGCCAGCAACCTCGACAGGGGGCCTAATGAAAAACTGTTTTTT
- | TRBJ2-1 | TRBV6-4 | TRBD2 | CASSVLAGGYNEQFF | TGTGCCAGCAGTGTTCTAGCGGGGGGTTACAATGAGCAGTTCTTC
- | TRBJ1-1 | TRBV29-1 | - | CSVGGPTEAFF | TGCAGCGTCGGCGGGCCCACTGAAGCTTTCTTT
- | TRBJ2-2 | TRBV7-7 | TRBD1 | CASSALGTANTGELFF | TGTGCTAGCAGCGCGCTCGGGACAGCTAACACCGGGGAGCTGTTTTTT
- | TRBJ1-5 | TRBV7-9 | - | CASSLLQNQPQHF | TGTGCCAGCAGCTTACTGCAGAATCAGCCCCAGCATTTT
- | TRBJ2-4 | TRBV11-1 | - | CASSLSAGAGNIQYF | TGTGCCAGCAGCTTATCGGCAGGGGCGGGCAACATTCAGTACTTC
- | TRBJ1-2 | TRBV5-1 | TRBD1 | CASSSDRDGYTF | TGCGCCAGCAGCTCAGACAGGGATGGCTACACCTTC
- | TRBJ1-2 | TRBV10-3 | TRBD1 | CAIGGGQGVYGYTF | TGTGCCATCGGGGGGGGACAGGGCGTCTATGGCTACACCTTC
- | TRBJ1-5 | TRBV7-8 | - | CASSGGERKSWPQHF | TGTGCCAGCAGCGGGGGGGAGCGAAAATCATGGCCCCAGCATTTT
- | TRBJ2-1 | TRBV28 | TRBD2 | CASWDRTSGKPRNEQFF | TGTGCCAGCTGGGACCGGACTAGCGGGAAGCCGAGGAATGAGCAGTTCTTC
- | TRBJ2-3 | TRBV5-1 | TRBD1 | CASSLVGTGLYTDTQYF | TGCGCCAGCAGCTTGGTGGGGACAGGTCTATACACAGATACGCAGTATTTT
- | TRBJ2-5 | TRBV7-9 | - | CASSLGGWFEGQETQYF | TGTGCCAGCAGCTTAGGGGGATGGTTTGAGGGACAAGAGACCCAGTACTTC
- | TRBJ2-2 | TRBV5-4 | - | CASSSNQVGELFF | TGTGCCAGCAGCTCCAACCAGGTCGGGGAGCTGTTTTTT
- | TRBJ2-5 | TRBV5-5 | TRBD2 | CASSLSSGGPGETQYF | TGTGCCAGCAGCTTGTCTAGCGGGGGGCCGGGGGAGACCCAGTACTTC
- | TRBJ1-2 | TRBV5-8 | TRBD1 | CASSLVSTGKYGYTF | TGTGCCAGCAGCTTGGTTTCGACAGGGAAGTATGGCTACACCTTC
- | TRBJ1-5 | TRBV10-3 | TRBD1 | CAISPDRYNQPQHF | TGTGCCATCAGCCCGGACAGGTACAATCAGCCCCAGCATTTT
- | TRBJ1-1 | TRBV6-5 | TRBD1 | CASIAGGLMNTEAFF | TGTGCCAGCATTGCAGGGGGGCTCATGAACACTGAAGCTTTCTTT